This TCR beta chain derives from a study of blood T cells in healthy people across ages. Study observations and caveats: Long-lived and aged donors differed, with more naive CD4+ cells and higher diversity in the long-lived. Significant beta diversity loss was already apparent by age approximately 38, declining roughly linearly.

CDR1 and CDR2 (germline): GTSNPN, SVGIG (reference sequence). The CDR3 covers 10 residues. Trimming took 6 bases from V and 6 from J, leaving 6 bases between them. The second PCR ran 7 to 11 cycles with a sample-barcoded 5' primer and J-beta primers. A template-switch adaptor with 12 random nucleotides tagged each cDNA molecule. TCRdb ran MiXCR on the 5' RACE reads and lists one entry per CDR3 protein. In the table there are 1.8 million or so distinct CDR3 sequences, around 40% of which are singletons. A note on this clonotype: The antigen is unknown.

Sequencing was done on a sample of blood. The clonotype comes from a human donor in good health. The genes are TRBV30 and TRBJ1-5; D is uncertain. This chain's CDR3 is CACGRQPQHF. For the CDR3, the DNA is TGTGCCTGCGGGCGTCAGCCCCAGCATTTT.